The present entry profiles one TCR beta chain with its context. Which antigen it targets is not known. Base quality data are lacking; no much larger clone is found one base away. This specimen comes from a study of lymphopenia after photon versus proton radiotherapy (dated by TCRdb to the late 2010s). Turning to the overall study: The study compared the immunological effects of photon versus proton radiation therapy in patients with gastrointestinal tumors who developed high-grade lymphopenia. A cohort of some 20 patients with gastrointestinal tumors who received either photon or proton therapy and subsequently developed lymphopenia was included. The goal of the study was to characterize the differences between the two radiation modalities in how they affect the immune system.

Summary of the overall study and its limitations: During treatment, patients who received photon therapy lost naive T cells and TCR diversity and gained effector/memory populations, whereas patients who received proton therapy remained relatively stable. After the lymphocyte count nadir, photon-treated repertoires showed oligoclonal expansion, especially of CD8+ Temra cells, which drove the drop in diversity. The authors looked at the survival association only in patients who died, and they framed better survival with proton therapy as a possibility rather than a demonstrated result. Across the cohort, among patients who died, a greater drop in TCR diversity after the nadir was inversely correlated with overall survival time.

The library came from the immunoSEQ multiplex PCR assay. Deep sequencing of rearranged TCR beta loci, alongside multiparametric flow cytometry, was used to profile T cell repertoires. In its TCRdb copy, this immuneACCESS table keeps in-frame sequences only and misses some clones. Where compared with another copy, unresolved V genes explain less than half of these, and the others have no known cause. The sample includes 29,000 or so clones, with roughly 90% observed a single time. Around 50% of the sample is in the top ten clones. From V the trimming removes 3 bases and from J it removes 5 bases, while the gene matches leave 13 bases of the junction unaccounted for. Its CDR3 holds 18 amino acids, cysteine through phenylalanine. Just CDR3 DNA is preserved here, 54 bases in frame from base 1. From a lookup of the germline V gene, CDR1 and CDR2 are SGDLS and YYNGEE.

This sequence originates from a woman aged 60-75 years with cholangiocarcinoma. Some clones in this sample may be carry-over from other donors' samples. The sample in question was peripheral blood, obtained from a patient treated with proton-based radiotherapy. The V and J genes are TRBV9 and TRBJ2-7, and 14 junctional nucleotides match TRBD2. The nucleotide sequence reads TGTGCCAGCAGCGGTCGGACTAGCGGGGGGCTTCCCCCCCACGAGCAGTACTTC. Its translation is CASSGRTSGGLPPHEQYF.